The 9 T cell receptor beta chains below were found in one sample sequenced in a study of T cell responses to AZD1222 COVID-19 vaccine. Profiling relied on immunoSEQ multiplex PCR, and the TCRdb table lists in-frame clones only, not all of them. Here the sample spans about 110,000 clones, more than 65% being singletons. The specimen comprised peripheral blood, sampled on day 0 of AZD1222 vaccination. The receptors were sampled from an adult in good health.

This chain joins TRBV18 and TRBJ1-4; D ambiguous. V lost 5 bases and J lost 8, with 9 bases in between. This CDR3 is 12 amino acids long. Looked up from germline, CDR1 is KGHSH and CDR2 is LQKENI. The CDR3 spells CASSSDGEKLFF. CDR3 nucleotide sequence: TGTGCCAGCTCATCGGACGGCGAAAAACTGTTTTTT.

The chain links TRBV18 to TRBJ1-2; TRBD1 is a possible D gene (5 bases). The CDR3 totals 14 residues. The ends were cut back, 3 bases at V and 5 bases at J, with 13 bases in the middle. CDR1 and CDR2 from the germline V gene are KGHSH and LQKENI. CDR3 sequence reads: CASSPPGLTYGYTF. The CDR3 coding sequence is TGTGCCAGCTCACCGCCGGGACTTACATATGGCTACACCTTC.

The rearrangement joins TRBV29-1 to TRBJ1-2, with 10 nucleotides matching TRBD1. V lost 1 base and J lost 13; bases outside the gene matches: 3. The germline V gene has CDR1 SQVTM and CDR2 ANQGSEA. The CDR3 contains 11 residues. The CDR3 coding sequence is TGCAGCGTTGAAGTTGGGACAGGGGTCACCTTC. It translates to CSVEVGTGVTF.

The CDR3 loop reads CASSEGGTGTSNQPQHF. The CDR3 coding sequence is TGTGCCAGCAGTGAAGGGGGGACAGGGACCAGCAATCAGCCCCAGCATTTT. The rearrangement uses TRBV2 and TRBJ1-5, with 9 positions matching TRBD1. Germline CDR1 reads SNHLY; CDR2 reads FYNNEI. V was pared by 1 base and J by 1 base, with 5 bases of the junction left unmatched. The CDR3 totals 17 residues. Filled out from reference TRBV2 and TRBJ1-5, the complete variable domain reads EPEVTQTPSHQVTQMGQEVILRCVPISNHLYFYWYRQILGQKVEFLVSFYNNEISEKSEIFDDQFSVERPDGSNFTLKIRSTKLEDSAMYFCASSEGGTGTSNQPQHFGDGTRLSIL.

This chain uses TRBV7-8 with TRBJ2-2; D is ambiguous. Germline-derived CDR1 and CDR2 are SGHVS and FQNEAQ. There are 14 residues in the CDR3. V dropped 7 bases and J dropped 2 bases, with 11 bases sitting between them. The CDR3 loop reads CASTLSGNTGELFF. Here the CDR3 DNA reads TGTGCCAGCACCCTTAGTGGCAACACCGGGGAGCTGTTTTTT.

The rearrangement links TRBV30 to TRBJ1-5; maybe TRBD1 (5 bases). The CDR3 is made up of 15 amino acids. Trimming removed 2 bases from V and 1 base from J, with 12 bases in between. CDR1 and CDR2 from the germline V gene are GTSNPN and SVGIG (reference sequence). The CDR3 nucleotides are TGTGCCTGGAGTTCTCCAGGGACCAGCAATCAGCCCCAGCATTTT. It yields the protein CAWSSPGTSNQPQHF.

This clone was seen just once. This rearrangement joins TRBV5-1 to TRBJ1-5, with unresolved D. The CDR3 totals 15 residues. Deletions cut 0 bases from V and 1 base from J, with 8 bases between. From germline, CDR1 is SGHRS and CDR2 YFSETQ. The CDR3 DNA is TGCGCCAGCAGCTTGGGGGAGGCAAGCAATCAGCCCCAGCATTTT. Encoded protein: CASSLGEASNQPQHF.

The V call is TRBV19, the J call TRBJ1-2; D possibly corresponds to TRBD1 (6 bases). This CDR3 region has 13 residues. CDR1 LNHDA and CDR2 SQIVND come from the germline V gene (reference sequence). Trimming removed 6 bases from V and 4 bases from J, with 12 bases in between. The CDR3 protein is CASSPQGLYGYTF. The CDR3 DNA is TGTGCCAGTAGCCCACAGGGACTCTATGGCTACACCTTC.

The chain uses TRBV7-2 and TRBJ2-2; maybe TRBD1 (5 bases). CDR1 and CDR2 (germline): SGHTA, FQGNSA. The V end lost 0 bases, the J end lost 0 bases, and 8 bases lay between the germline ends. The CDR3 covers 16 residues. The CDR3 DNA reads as TGTGCCAGCAGCTTAGCGCCAGGGTCGAACACCGGGGAGCTGTTTTTT. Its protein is CASSLAPGSNTGELFF.